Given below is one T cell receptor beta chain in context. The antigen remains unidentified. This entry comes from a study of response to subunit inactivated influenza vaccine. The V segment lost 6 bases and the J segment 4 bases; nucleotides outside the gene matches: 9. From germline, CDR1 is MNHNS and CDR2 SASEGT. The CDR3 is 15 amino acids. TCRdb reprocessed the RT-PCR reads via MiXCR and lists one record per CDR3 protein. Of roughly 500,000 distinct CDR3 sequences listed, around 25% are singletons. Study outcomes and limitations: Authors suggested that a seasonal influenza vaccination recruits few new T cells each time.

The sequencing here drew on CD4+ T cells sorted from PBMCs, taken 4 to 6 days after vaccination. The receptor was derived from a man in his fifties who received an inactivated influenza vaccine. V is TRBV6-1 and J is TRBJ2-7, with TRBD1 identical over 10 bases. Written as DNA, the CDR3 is TGTGCCAGCAGCCGGGACAGGGGCGCGGTTTACGAGCAGTACTTC. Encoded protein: CASSRDRGAVYEQYF.